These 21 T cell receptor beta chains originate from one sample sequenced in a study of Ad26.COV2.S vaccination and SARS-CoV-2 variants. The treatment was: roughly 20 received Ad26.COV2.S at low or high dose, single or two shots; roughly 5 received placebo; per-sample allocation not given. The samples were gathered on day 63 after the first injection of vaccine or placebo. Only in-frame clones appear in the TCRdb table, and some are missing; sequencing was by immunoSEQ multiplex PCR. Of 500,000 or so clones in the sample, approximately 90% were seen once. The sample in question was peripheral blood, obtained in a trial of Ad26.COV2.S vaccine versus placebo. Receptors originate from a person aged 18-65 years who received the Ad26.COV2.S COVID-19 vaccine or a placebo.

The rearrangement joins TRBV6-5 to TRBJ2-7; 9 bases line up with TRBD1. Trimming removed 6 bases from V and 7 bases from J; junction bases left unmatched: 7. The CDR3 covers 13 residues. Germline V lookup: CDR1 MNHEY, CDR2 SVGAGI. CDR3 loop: CASRKGQGLEQYF. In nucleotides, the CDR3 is TGTGCCAGCAGAAAGGGACAGGGTCTGGAGCAGTACTTC.

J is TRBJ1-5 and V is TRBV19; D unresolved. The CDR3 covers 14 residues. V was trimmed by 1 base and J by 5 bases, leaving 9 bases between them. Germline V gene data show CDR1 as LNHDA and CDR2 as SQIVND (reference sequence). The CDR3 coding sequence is TGTGCCAGTAGTATAGCTGATGGAGATCAGCCCCAGCATTTT. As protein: CASSIADGDQPQHF.

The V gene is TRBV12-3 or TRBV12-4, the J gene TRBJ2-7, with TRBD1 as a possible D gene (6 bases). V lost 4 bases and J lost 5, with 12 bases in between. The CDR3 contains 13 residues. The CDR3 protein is CASSSLGQNEQYF. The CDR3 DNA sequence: TGTGCCAGCAGTTCCTTAGGACAGAACGAGCAGTACTTC.

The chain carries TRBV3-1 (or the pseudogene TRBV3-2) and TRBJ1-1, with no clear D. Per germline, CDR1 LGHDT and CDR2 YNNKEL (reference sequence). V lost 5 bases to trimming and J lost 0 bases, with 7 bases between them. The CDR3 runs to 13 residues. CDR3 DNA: TGTGCCAGCAGCTATCAGTTGAACACTGAAGCTTTCTTT. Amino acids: CASSYQLNTEAFF.

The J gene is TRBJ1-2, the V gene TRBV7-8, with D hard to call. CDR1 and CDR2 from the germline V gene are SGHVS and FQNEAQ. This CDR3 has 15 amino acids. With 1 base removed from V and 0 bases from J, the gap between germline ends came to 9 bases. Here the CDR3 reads CASSLGGSSNYGYTF. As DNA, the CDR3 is TGTGCCAGCAGCTTAGGAGGCAGCTCTAACTATGGCTACACCTTC. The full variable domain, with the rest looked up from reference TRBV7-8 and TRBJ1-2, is GAGVSQSPRYKVAKRGQDVALRCDPISGHVSLFWYQQALGQGPEFLTYFQNEAQLDKSGLPSDRFFAERPEGSVSTLKIQRTQQEDSAVYLCASSLGGSSNYGYTFGSGTRLTVV.

CDR3 nucleotide sequence: TGTGCCAGCAGTTACTCGAGGTCCGCCAACAGGGGTCCCCATGGCTACACCTTC. Amino acid sequence: CASSYSRSANRGPHGYTF. The chain is built from TRBV6-2 or TRBV6-3 and TRBJ1-2; 7 bases agree with TRBD1. This CDR3 contains 18 residues. The V gene end was trimmed by 0 bases and the J gene end by 6 bases; junction bases not matched to a gene: 16. Per germline, CDR1 MNHEY and CDR2 SVGEGT.

CDR3 region: CASSLTGGGETQYF. Written as DNA, the CDR3 is TGCGCCAGCAGCTTGACAGGGGGCGGAGAGACCCAGTACTTC. The V gene is TRBV5-1, the J gene TRBJ2-5; 9 nucleotides match TRBD1. Germline V gene data show CDR1 as SGHRS and CDR2 as YFSETQ. The CDR3 has 14 amino acids. After removal of 1 base from V and 4 bases from J, the junction contained 2 bases not matched to a gene.

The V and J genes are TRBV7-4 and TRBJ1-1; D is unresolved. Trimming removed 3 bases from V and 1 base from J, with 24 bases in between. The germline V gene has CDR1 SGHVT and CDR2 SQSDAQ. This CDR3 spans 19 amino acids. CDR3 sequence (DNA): TGTGCCAGCAGCTTCTGCGGTGGGAGGCGGGCCCCCCGGAACACTGAAGCTTTCTTT. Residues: CASSFCGGRRAPRNTEAFF. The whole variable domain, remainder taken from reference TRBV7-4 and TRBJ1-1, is GAGVSQSPRYKVAKRGRDVALRCDSISGHVTLYWYRQTLGQGSEVLTYSQSDAQRDKSGRPSGRFSAERPERSVSTLKIQRTEQGDSAVYLCASSFCGGRRAPRNTEAFFGQGTRLTVV.

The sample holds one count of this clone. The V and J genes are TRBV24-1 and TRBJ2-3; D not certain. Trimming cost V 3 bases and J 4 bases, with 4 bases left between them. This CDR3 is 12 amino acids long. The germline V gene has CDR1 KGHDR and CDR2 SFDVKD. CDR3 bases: TGTGCCACCAGTGATAGTGCAGATACGCAGTATTTT. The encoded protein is CATSDSADTQYF.

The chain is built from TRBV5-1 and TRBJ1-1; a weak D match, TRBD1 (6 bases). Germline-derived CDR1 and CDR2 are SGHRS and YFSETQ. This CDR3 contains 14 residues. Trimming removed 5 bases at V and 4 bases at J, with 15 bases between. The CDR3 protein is CASSYRDRSTEAFF. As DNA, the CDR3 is TGCGCCAGCAGTTACAGGGATAGGAGCACTGAAGCTTTCTTT. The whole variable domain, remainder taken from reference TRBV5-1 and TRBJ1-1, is KAGVTQTPRYLIKTRGQQVTLSCSPISGHRSVSWYQQTPGQGLQFLFEYFSETQRNKGNFPGRFSGRQFSNSRSEMNVSTLELGDSALYLCASSYRDRSTEAFFGQGTRLTVV.

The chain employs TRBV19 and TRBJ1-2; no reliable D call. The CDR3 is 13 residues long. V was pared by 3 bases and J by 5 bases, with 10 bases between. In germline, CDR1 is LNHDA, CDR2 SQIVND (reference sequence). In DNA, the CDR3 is TGTGCCAGTAGTATTAACACAGTTTATGGCTACACCTTC. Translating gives CASSINTVYGYTF. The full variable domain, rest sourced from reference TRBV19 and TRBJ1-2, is DGGITQSPKYLFRKEGQNVTLSCEQNLNHDAMYWYRQDPGQGLRLIYYSQIVNDFQKGDIAEGYSVSREKKESFPLTVTSAQKNPTAFYLCASSINTVYGYTFGSGTRLTVV.

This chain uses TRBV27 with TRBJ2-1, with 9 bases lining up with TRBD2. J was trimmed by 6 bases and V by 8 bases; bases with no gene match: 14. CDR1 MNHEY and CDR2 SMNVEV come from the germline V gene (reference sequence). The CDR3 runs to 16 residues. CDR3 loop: CASRFGGGRASNEQFF. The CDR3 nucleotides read TGTGCCAGCCGATTCGGCGGCGGGAGGGCCTCCAATGAGCAGTTCTTC.

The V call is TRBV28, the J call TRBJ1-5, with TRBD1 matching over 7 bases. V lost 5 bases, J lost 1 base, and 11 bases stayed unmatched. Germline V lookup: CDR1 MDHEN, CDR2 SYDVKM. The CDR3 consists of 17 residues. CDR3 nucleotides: TGTGCCAGCAGTCCACCCCCAGGGGGATGGAGCAATCAGCCCCAGCATTTT. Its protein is CASSPPPGGWSNQPQHF.

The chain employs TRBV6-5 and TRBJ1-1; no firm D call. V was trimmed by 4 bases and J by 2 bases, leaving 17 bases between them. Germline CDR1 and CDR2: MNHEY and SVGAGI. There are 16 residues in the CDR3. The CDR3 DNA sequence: TGTGCCAGCAGTTGGACGGCCTCATCGGTTAACACTGAAGCTTTCTTT. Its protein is CASSWTASSVNTEAFF.

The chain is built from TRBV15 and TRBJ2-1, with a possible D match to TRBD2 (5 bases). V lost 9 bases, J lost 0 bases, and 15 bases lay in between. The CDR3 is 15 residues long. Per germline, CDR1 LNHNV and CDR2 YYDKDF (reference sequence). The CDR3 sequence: CATRYGRGSYNEQFF. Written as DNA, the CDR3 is TGTGCCACGCGGTATGGCCGGGGCTCCTACAATGAGCAGTTCTTC.

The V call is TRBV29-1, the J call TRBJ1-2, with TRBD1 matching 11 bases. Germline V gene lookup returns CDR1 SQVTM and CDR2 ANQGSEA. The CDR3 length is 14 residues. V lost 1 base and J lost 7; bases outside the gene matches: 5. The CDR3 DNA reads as TGCAGCGTTGAAGGCGGACAGGGGGCGGGTGGCTACACCTTC. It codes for CSVEGGQGAGGYTF. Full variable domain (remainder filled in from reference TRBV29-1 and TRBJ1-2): SAVISQKPSRDICQRGTSLTIQCQVDSQVTMMFWYRQQPGQSLTLIATANQGSEATYESGFVIDKFPISRPNLTFSTLTVSNMSPEDSSIYLCSVEGGQGAGGYTFGSGTRLTVV.

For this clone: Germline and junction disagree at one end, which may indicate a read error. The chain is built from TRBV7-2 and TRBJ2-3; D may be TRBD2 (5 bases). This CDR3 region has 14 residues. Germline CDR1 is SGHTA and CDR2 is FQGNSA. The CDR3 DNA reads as TGTGCCAGCAGCCTAGCCCACAGCACAGATACGCAGTATTTT. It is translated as CASSLAHSTDTQYF.

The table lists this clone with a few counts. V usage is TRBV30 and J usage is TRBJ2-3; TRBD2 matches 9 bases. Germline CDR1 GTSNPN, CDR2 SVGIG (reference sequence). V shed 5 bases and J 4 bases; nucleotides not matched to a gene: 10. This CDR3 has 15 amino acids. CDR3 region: CAWGLASPGADTQYF. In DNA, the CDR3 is TGTGCCTGGGGACTAGCGTCACCAGGCGCAGATACGCAGTATTTT.

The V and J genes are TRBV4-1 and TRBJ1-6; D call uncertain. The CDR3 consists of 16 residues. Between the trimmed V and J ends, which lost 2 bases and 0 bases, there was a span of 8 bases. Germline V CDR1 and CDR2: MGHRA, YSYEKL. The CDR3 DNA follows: TGCGCCAGCAGCCAACCAGCCCGCTCCTATAATTCACCCCTCCACTTT. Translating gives CASSQPARSYNSPLHF.

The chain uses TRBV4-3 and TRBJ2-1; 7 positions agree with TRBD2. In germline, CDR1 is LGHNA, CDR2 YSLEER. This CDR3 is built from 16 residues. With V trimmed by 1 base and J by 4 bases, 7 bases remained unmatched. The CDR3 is CASSQVKASGYNEQFF. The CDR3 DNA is TGCGCCAGCAGCCAAGTAAAGGCTAGCGGATACAATGAGCAGTTCTTC.

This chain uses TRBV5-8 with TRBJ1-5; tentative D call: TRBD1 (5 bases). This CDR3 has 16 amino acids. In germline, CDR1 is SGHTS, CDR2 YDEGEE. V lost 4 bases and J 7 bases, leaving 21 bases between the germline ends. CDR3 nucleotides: TGTGCCAGCAGCCGAGGTGGGTTAGGCCAGGGACAGCCCCAGCATTTT. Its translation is CASSRGGLGQGQPQHF. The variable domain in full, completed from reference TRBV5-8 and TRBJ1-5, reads EAGVTQSPTHLIKTRGQQATLRCSPISGHTSVYWYQQALGLGLQFLLWYDEGEERNRGNFPPRFSGRQFPNYSSELNVNALELEDSALYLCASSRGGLGQGQPQHFGDGTRLSIL.